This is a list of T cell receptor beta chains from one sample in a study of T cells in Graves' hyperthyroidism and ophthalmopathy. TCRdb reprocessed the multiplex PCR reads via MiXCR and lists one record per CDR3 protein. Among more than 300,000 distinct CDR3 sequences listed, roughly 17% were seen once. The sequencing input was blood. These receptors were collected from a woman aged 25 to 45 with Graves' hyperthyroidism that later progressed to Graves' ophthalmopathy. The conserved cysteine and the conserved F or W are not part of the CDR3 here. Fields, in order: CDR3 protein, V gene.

CDR3: SVEGGPQGLPNEQF
V: TRBV29-1

CDR3: ASSQLAGAATDTQY
V: TRBV7-9

CDR3: ASRHLGRGNTEAF
V: TRBV19

CDR3: ASSLEAVNSGGNEQF
V: TRBV13

CDR3: ASGGRDRRKVTEAF
V: TRBV10-3

CDR3: ASSHHRAEQY
V: TRBV12-3/TRBV12-4

CDR3: SALSNTEAF
V: TRBV20-1

CDR3: ASTMDSTYNEQF
V: TRBV2

CDR3: ASSLYGISYNSPLH
V: TRBV7-9

CDR3: ASRPQGANTGELF
V: TRBV6-1

CDR3: ASSSPRQDRGFSYEQY
V: TRBV28

CDR3: ATAAGYNEQF
V: TRBV30

CDR3: ASSFPGQGNTGELF
V: TRBV28

CDR3: ASSEVGRSLVVEKLF
V: TRBV2

CDR3: ASRPNQNNEQF
V: TRBV5-1

CDR3: ASSLSQGHRYGYT
V: TRBV19

CDR3: ASSERVGGAIWGQPQH
V: TRBV2

CDR3: SASPSGSIGNEQY
V: TRBV20-1

CDR3: AQRGNTEAF
V: TRBV30

CDR3: ATQRTFFTGELF
V: TRBV10-3